Listed below are T cell receptor beta chains from one sample, sequenced in a study of CD8 T cells in ankylosing spondylitis. Using its own MiXCR run on the 5' RACE reads, TCRdb lists one record per CDR3 protein. Among some 200,000 distinct CDR3 sequences listed, about 13% were seen once. Sequences were obtained from blood, either unsorted or a sorted T cell fraction (not recorded which). Every receptor here comes from a male donor with ankylosing spondylitis or in good health (not recorded which). Both conserved end residues are part of each CDR3. A D gene is named only where the DNA matches it firmly. A row's size may be missing; if present it is once, few, many or a size class.

size	D	V	J	CDR3	DNA
few	NA	TRBV7-2	TRBJ2-1	CASSSPPFNEQFF	TGTGCCAGCAGCTCACCACCGTTCAATGAGCAGTTCTTC
many	NA	TRBV12-3/TRBV12-4	TRBJ2-5	CASSLAVRETQYF	TGTGCCAGCAGTTTAGCGGTACGAGAGACCCAGTACTTC
NA	NA	TRBV29-1	TRBJ2-1	CIGRDPANEQFF	TGCATAGGCAGGGACCCCGCGAATGAGCAGTTCTTC
NA	TRBD2	TRBV7-8	TRBJ2-1	CASSRGLAGGPGEQFF	TGTGCCAGCAGCAGGGGACTAGCGGGGGGGCCCGGTGAGCAGTTCTTC
many	NA	TRBV14	TRBJ2-1	CASSPDWGALSYNEQFF	TGTGCCAGCAGCCCAGACTGGGGGGCCCTCTCCTACAATGAGCAGTTCTTC
many	NA	TRBV6-2/TRBV6-3	TRBJ2-1	CASSPADPSYNEQFF	TGTGCCAGCAGCCCAGCGGACCCCTCCTACAATGAGCAGTTCTTC
few	NA	TRBV5-5	TRBJ1-2	CASSFAGEVEGYTF	TGTGCCAGCAGCTTCGCAGGGGAGGTCGAGGGCTACACCTTC
few	NA	TRBV7-2	TRBJ2-6	CASSLSQGGANVLTF	TGTGCCAGCAGCTTAAGCCAAGGCGGGGCCAACGTCCTGACTTTC
few	NA	TRBV29-1	TRBJ2-3	CSVDTGRGTDTQYF	TGCAGCGTTGACACAGGGAGAGGCACAGATACGCAGTATTTT
many	NA	TRBV27	TRBJ1-2	CASKGNVYGYTF	TGTGCCAGCAAGGGGAACGTTTATGGCTACACCTTC
few	NA	TRBV7-2	TRBJ2-2	CASALTGGTGELFF	TGTGCCAGCGCCCTCACCGGAGGCACCGGGGAGCTGTTTTTT
NA	NA	TRBV5-6	TRBJ2-5	CASSLDQGGETQYF	TGTGCCAGCAGCTTGGATCAGGGGGGAGAGACCCAGTACTTC
many	NA	TRBV5-6	TRBJ1-2	CASSLAGLDFGYTF	TGTGCCAGCAGCTTGGCGGGACTCGACTTTGGCTACACCTTC
NA	TRBD1	TRBV5-1	TRBJ2-7	CASSPGTGTHEQYF	TGCGCCAGCAGCCCCGGGACAGGGACCCACGAGCAGTACTTC
many	TRBD2	TRBV5-1	TRBJ2-3	CASSSPGLTDTQYF	TGCGCCAGCAGCTCTCCGGGACTAACAGATACGCAGTATTTT
NA	NA	TRBV9	TRBJ2-5	CASSVGGAIQETQYF	TGTGCCAGCAGCGTAGGGGGGGCGATCCAAGAGACCCAGTACTTC
NA	NA	TRBV5-1	TRBJ2-5	CASSSPDQETQYF	TGCGCCAGCAGCTCTCCTGATCAAGAGACCCAGTACTTC
NA	NA	TRBV21-1	TRBJ2-3	CASSKGRFLDTQYF	TGTGCCAGCAGCAAGGGAAGGTTCTTGGATACGCAGTATTTT
NA	NA	TRBV29-1	TRBJ1-3	CSVADSGNTTYF	TGCAGCGTGGCGGACTCTGGAAACACCACATATTTT
few	TRBD2	TRBV11-1	TRBJ2-3	CASSLGNSGGLPSTDTQYF	TGTGCCAGCAGCTTAGGGAATAGCGGGGGGCTTCCTAGCACAGATACGCAGTATTTT
NA	NA	TRBV27	TRBJ2-5	CASKPWPGLQETQYF	TGTGCCAGCAAACCATGGCCAGGACTCCAAGAGACCCAGTACTTC
many	TRBD1	TRBV20-1	TRBJ1-2	CSARDGTGVSYGYTF	TGCAGTGCTAGAGATGGTACAGGGGTGAGCTATGGCTACACCTTC
NA	TRBD2	TRBV5-6	TRBJ2-1	CASSQLTSGAADEQFF	TGTGCCAGCAGCCAGCTGACTAGCGGGGCCGCGGATGAGCAGTTCTTC
NA	TRBD2	TRBV10-3	TRBJ2-3	CAISGTSGEHNTDTQYF	TGTGCCATCAGTGGGACTAGCGGGGAACATAACACAGATACGCAGTATTTT
NA	NA	TRBV6-1	TRBJ1-1	CASSPSRGFYTEAFF	TGTGCCAGCAGTCCTTCGAGAGGGTTCTACACTGAAGCTTTCTTT
few	NA	TRBV30	TRBJ2-5	CAWGPSPWVTQETQYF	TGTGCCTGGGGACCTTCCCCGTGGGTGACCCAAGAGACCCAGTACTTC